The rows below give T cell receptor beta chains drawn from one sample of a study of Ad26.COV2.S vaccination and SARS-CoV-2 variants. The table came from immunoSEQ multiplex PCR; TCRdb's copy has only in-frame clones and leaves some out. The table includes around 370,000 clones, 92% detected once. Sequencing used peripheral blood, obtained after recovery from COVID-19. These receptors were collected from a human donor who had recovered from COVID-19. Each CDR3 is given with its conserved first and last residue. A D gene is named only where the DNA matches it firmly. Clone size, where shown, is once, few, many, or a class for clones that have expanded.

J | D | size | V | CDR3 | DNA
TRBJ1-5 | TRBD1 | . | TRBV28 | CASSRGPSQPQHF | TGTGCCAGCAGCAGGGGGCCGAGTCAGCCCCAGCATTTT
TRBJ2-7 | . | . | TRBV10-2 | CASSVLDSYEQYF | TGCGCCAGCAGTGTTCTAGACTCCTACGAGCAGTACTTC
TRBJ2-1 | . | . | TRBV3-1/TRBV3-2 | CASSQVSQGPYNEQFF | TGTGCCAGCAGCCAAGTTTCTCAGGGCCCCTACAATGAGCAGTTCTTC
TRBJ2-7 | . | . | TRBV5-3 | CARPSAEQYF | TGTGCCAGGCCCTCGGCTGAGCAGTACTTC
TRBJ2-6 | . | . | TRBV19 | CASSIPPGRSGAGANVLTF | TGTGCCAGTAGTATACCCCCTGGGCGGAGTGGCGCTGGGGCCAACGTCCTGACTTTC
TRBJ1-1 | TRBD1 | . | TRBV6-5 | CASTPGTGIEAFF | TGTGCCAGCACCCCCGGGACAGGGATTGAAGCTTTCTTT
TRBJ2-5 | TRBD1 | . | TRBV5-1 | CASSPDRVETQYF | TGCGCCAGCAGCCCCGACAGGGTGGAGACCCAGTACTTC
TRBJ2-4 | . | . | TRBV19 | CASSIENIQYF | TGTGCCAGTAGTATTGAAAACATTCAGTACTTC
TRBJ1-1 | . | . | TRBV9 | CASSARDIPTRGAFF | TGTGCCAGCAGCGCGAGGGACATCCCGACCCGGGGGGCTTTCTTT
TRBJ2-1 | . | . | TRBV7-3 | CASTGLHEQFF | TGTGCCTCTACAGGGTTGCATGAGCAGTTCTTC
TRBJ2-7 | . | few | TRBV5-5 | CASSLGVTSYEQYF | TGTGCCAGCAGCTTGGGTGTCACCTCCTACGAGCAGTACTTC
TRBJ2-3 | . | . | TRBV2 | CASSEAGDTQYF | TGTGCCAGCAGTGAAGCCGGGGATACGCAGTATTTT
TRBJ2-7 | . | . | TRBV27 | CASSPRAPPDEQYF | TGTGCCAGCAGTCCAAGGGCGCCTCCGGACGAGCAGTACTTC
TRBJ1-4 | . | . | TRBV5-1 | CASGRGGEKLFF | TGCGCCAGCGGCCGGGGAGGAGAAAAACTGTTTTTT
TRBJ2-1 | . | . | TRBV6-2/TRBV6-3 | CASSQMGRKLPEQFF | TGTGCCAGCAGCCAAATGGGGCGGAAGCTGCCGGAGCAGTTCTTC
TRBJ1-1 | TRBD1 | . | TRBV4-1 | CASSQGRQGVGNTEAFF | TGCGCCAGCAGCCAAGGGCGGCAGGGGGTAGGGAACACTGAAGCTTTCTTT